The 2 T cell receptor beta chains given below trace back to one sample, sequenced in a study of blood T cells in healthy people across ages. Through a sample-barcoded 5' primer and a J-beta primer mix, a second PCR was run for roughly 6 to 11 cycles. TCRdb redid the calling of the 5' RACE reads with MiXCR, one entry per CDR3 protein. Among around 1,000,000 distinct CDR3 sequences, 35% to 45% were seen once, and the ten largest hold about an eighth. Sequencing input: blood. The receptors were sampled from a man aged 18 to 35 in good health.

Many counts were recorded for this clonotype. The V and J genes are TRBV27 and TRBJ2-4, with 7 bases matching TRBD1. CDR1 MNHEY and CDR2 SMNVEV come from the germline V gene (reference sequence). Trimming took 5 bases from V and 6 from J; bases not matched to a gene: 13. This CDR3 spans 16 amino acids. CDR3 in DNA: TGTGCCAGCAGTAGCCTCCCTTCGGGACAGACAAACATTCAGTACTTC. Protein: CASSSLPSGQTNIQYF.

This clonotype came up a few times. The genes are TRBV4-3 and TRBJ2-3; no firm D call. The CDR3 totals 17 residues. The V gene's germline CDR1 is LGHNA and CDR2 YSLEER. With 0 bases removed from V and 2 bases from J, the gap between germline ends came to 15 bases. CDR3 DNA sequence: TGCGCCAGCAGCCAAGATCCCCCCCCCTCCACCACAGATACGCAGTATTTT. Translated, it gives CASSQDPPPSTTDTQYF.